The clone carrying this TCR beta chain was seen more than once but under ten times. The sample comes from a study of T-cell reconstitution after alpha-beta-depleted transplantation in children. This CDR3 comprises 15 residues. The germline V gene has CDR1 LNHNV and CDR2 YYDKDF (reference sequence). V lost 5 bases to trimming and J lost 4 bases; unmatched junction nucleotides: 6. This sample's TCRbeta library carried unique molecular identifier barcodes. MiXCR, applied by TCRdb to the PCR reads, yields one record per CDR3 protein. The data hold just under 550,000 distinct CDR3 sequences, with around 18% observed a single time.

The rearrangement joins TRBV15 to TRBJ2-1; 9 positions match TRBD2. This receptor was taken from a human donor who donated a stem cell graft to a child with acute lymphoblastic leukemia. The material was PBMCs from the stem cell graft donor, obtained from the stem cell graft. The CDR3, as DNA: TGTGCCACCAGCGGTGGACTAGCGCCATACAATGAGCAGTTCTTC. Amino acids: CATSGGLAPYNEQFF. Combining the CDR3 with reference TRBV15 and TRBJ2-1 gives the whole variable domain DAMVIQNPRYQVTQFGKPVTLSCSQTLNHNVMYWYQQKSSQAPKLLFHYYDKDFNNEADTPDNFQSRRPNTSFCFLDIRSPGLGDTAMYLCATSGGLAPYNEQFFGPGTRLTVL.